The clone carrying this TCR beta chain occurred a few times. Its matching antigen is unknown. These data come from a study of post-analysis software for immune sequencing data. Findings and caveats of the study: There was significantly lower normalized Chao1 diversity in multiple sclerosis patients than in controls. With TRBV5-6, TRBV5-1 and TRBV20-1 included, about five TRBV segments were more frequent in patients than in controls.

Tagging with unique molecular identifiers was a feature of the TCR beta cDNA libraries. TCRdb fed the PCR reads into MiXCR, producing one record per CDR3 protein. The sample has a few hundred thousand distinct CDR3 sequences, 30% to 45% seen once. Germline V gene lookup returns CDR1 SGHTA and CDR2 FQGNSA. Losses at the gene ends were 5 bases for V and 7 bases for J; bases not matched to a gene: 13. The CDR3 has 16 residues. The specimen was blood. The chain links TRBV7-2 to TRBJ2-1, with TRBD1 identical over 8 bases. The sequence derives from a girl aged 2 to 10 with multiple sclerosis. CDR3 coding DNA: TGTGCCAGCAGCCCCTGGGACAGGACAAGTCAAAATGAGCAGTTCTTC. This encodes CASSPWDRTSQNEQFF.